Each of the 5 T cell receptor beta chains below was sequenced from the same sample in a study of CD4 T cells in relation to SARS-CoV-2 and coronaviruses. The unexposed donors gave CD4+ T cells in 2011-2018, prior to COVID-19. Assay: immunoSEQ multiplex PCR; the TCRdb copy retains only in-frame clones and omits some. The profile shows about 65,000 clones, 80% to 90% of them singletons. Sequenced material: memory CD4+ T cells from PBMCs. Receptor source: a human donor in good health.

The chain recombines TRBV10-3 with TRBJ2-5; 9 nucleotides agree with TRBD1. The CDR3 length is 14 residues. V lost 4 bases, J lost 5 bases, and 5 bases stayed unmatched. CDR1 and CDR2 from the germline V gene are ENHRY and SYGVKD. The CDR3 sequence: CAISGGTGRETQYF. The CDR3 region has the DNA TGTGCCATCAGTGGGGGGACAGGGAGGGAGACCCAGTACTTC.

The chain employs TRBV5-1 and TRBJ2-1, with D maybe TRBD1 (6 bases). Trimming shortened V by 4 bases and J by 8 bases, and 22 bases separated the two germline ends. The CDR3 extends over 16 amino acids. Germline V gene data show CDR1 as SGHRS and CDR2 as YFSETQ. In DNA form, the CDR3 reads TGCGCCAGCAGCGGAAAAGCTAGGGGGTTTACGGATGAGCAGTTCTTC. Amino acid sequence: CASSGKARGFTDEQFF.

The CDR3 region is CASSSGTSGRRVYF. Here the CDR3 DNA reads TGTGCCAGCAGTTCCGGGACTAGCGGGAGAAGGGTGTATTTT. V gene TRBV7-9 combines with J gene TRBJ2-3; 14 bases fit TRBD2. The CDR3 sequence is 14 residues long. CDR1 is SEHNR, CDR2 FQNEAQ, per germline (reference sequence). V shed 6 bases and J 14 bases; nucleotides not matched to a gene: 10.

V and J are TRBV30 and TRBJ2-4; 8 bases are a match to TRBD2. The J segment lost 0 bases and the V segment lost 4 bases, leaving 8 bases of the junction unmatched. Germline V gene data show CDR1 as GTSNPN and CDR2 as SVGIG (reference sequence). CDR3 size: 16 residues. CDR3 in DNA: TGTGCCTGGACCCCTCGGGGGGGGCTAGCCAAAAACATTCAGTACTTC. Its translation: CAWTPRGGLAKNIQYF.

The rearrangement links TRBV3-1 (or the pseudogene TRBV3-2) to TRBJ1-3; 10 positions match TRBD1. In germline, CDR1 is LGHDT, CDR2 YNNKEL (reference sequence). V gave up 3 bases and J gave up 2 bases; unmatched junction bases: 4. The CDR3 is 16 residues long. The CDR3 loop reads CASSQGQGKTGNTIYF. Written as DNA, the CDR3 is TGTGCCAGCAGCCAGGGACAGGGGAAGACTGGAAACACCATATATTTT.